The T cell receptor (beta chain) described here comes from a study of vaccination and CD4 T cells after COVID-19. The overall study: Nasal swab PCR had detected SARS-CoV-2 in convalescent patients, fewer than 10 mild and one severe.

Regarding this clonotype: Its antigen is unknown.

The Oncomine TCR Beta short-read assay sequenced DNA from cultured CD4+ T cells. Using its own MiXCR run on the PCR reads, TCRdb lists one record per CDR3 protein. The sample has 14,000 to 15,000 distinct CDR3 sequences, around 50% seen once; the top ten hold roughly 27%. Treatment here: roughly ten-day PBMC culture with coronavirus spike peptide pools or control peptides (ViraFEST assay). ViraFEST enlarged antigen-specific T cell populations with peptide pools and afterwards sequenced TCRs. The CDR3 is made up of 14 amino acids. The V gene's germline CDR1 is DFQATT and CDR2 SNEGSKA (reference sequence). V lost 3 bases to trimming and J lost 4 bases; unmatched junction nucleotides: 6.

The TCR comes from a human donor with COVID-19. The gene calls are TRBV20-1 and TRBJ2-5; TRBD2 agrees at 9 bases. The source was cultured CD4+ T cells from blood, collected after SARS-CoV-2 vaccination. This chain's CDR3 is CSARLALAGETQYF. The CDR3 nucleotides read TGCAGTGCTAGGTTGGCACTAGCGGGAGAGACCCAGTACTTC.